These 21 T cell receptor beta chains were all obtained from the same sample, sequenced in a study of blood T cell repertoires in COVID-19. Profiling relied on immunoSEQ multiplex PCR, and the TCRdb table lists in-frame clones only, not all of them. The table lists 200,000 to 300,000 clones, 84% of them singletons. The sample comprised peripheral blood. These receptor sequences come from a man in his fifties or sixties with acute or convalescent COVID-19.

The V gene is TRBV6-5, the J gene TRBJ2-1; 11 positions agree with TRBD2. Looked up from germline, CDR1 is MNHEY and CDR2 is SVGAGI. The V and J ends lost 2 bases and 7 bases, in that order; junction bases with no gene match: 4. The CDR3 totals 15 residues. CDR3 DNA sequence: TGTGCCAGCAGTTACGTTAGCGGGGGGGAGAATGAGCAGTTCTTC. This gives the protein CASSYVSGGENEQFF.

V is TRBV6-5 and J is TRBJ1-1; D not certain. CDR1 is MNHEY and CDR2 is SVGAGI in the germline V gene. The V end lost 2 bases, the J end lost 1 base, and 8 bases lay between the germline ends. The CDR3 totals 14 residues. CDR3 region: CASSYGAANTEAFF. The CDR3 DNA sequence: TGTGCCAGCAGTTACGGAGCGGCGAACACTGAAGCTTTCTTT.

The chain couples TRBV5-1 to TRBJ2-5, with TRBD2 identical over 8 bases. V gave up 4 bases and J gave up 5 bases; unmatched junction bases: 7. This CDR3 is built from 14 residues. The germline gives CDR1 SGHRS, CDR2 YFSETQ. The CDR3 loop is CASSPQAGVETQYF. The CDR3 DNA follows: TGCGCCAGCAGCCCACAAGCGGGAGTTGAGACCCAGTACTTC.

This clone was observed a handful of times. The chain recombines TRBV5-1 with TRBJ1-1; no clear D. V gave up 0 bases and J gave up 8 bases, with 11 bases separating them. Looked up from germline, CDR1 is SGHRS and CDR2 is YFSETQ. This CDR3 region has 13 residues. The chain's CDR3 is CASSLDAGLEAFF. The CDR3 coding sequence is TGCGCCAGCAGCTTGGACGCCGGACTGGAAGCTTTCTTT.

The rearrangement joins TRBV28 to TRBJ2-2, with TRBD2 identical over 11 bases. In germline, CDR1 is MDHEN, CDR2 SYDVKM. This CDR3 is 16 amino acids long. V lost 5 bases and J lost 1; bases outside the gene matches: 3. The CDR3 sequence is CASSGLAGQNTGELFF. Written as DNA, the CDR3 is TGTGCCAGCAGTGGACTAGCGGGCCAGAACACCGGGGAGCTGTTTTTT.

The chain couples TRBV27 to TRBJ2-5; weak D call: TRBD2 (6 bases). CDR1 is MNHEY and CDR2 is SMNVEV in the germline V gene (reference sequence). The CDR3 totals 14 residues. The V end lost 2 bases, the J end lost 9 bases, and 16 bases lay between the germline ends. CDR3 amino acids: CASSLGPNGRSQYF. The DNA of the CDR3 is TGTGCCAGCAGTTTAGGTCCGAACGGGAGATCCCAGTACTTC.

This chain uses TRBV5-4 with TRBJ2-3; TRBD2 agrees at 14 bases. The CDR3 contains 17 residues. The V gene end was trimmed by 3 bases and the J gene end by 4 bases; junction bases not matched to a gene: 7. CDR1 is SGHNT and CDR2 is YYREEE in the germline V gene (reference sequence). The CDR3 sequence is CASSSGTSGSRADTQYF. In DNA, the CDR3 is TGTGCCAGCAGCTCCGGGACTAGCGGGAGTCGGGCAGATACGCAGTATTTT.

The CDR3 loop is CASSSQGRNDNQPQHF. Here the CDR3 DNA reads TGTGCCAGCAGCTCCCAGGGCAGAAATGACAATCAGCCCCAGCATTTT. The V gene is TRBV11-3, the J gene TRBJ1-5; D might be TRBD1 (5 bases). This CDR3 comprises 16 residues. In germline, CDR1 is SGHNT, CDR2 YENEEA. The ends were cut back, 4 bases at V and 3 bases at J, with 16 bases in the middle.

The chain combines TRBV28 with TRBJ2-7, with a possible D match to TRBD2 (6 bases). Between the trimmed V and J ends, which lost 1 base and 5 bases, there was a span of 12 bases. Per germline, CDR1 MDHEN and CDR2 SYDVKM. The CDR3 has 14 amino acids. CDR3 bases: TGTGCCAGCAGTTTATCTCTAGCGTCACACGAGCAGTACTTC. Protein sequence: CASSLSLASHEQYF.

This clone was observed a single time. The gene calls are TRBV27 and TRBJ1-5, with 10 positions matching TRBD1. There are 20 residues in the CDR3. V lost 6 bases, J lost 2 bases, and 19 bases stayed unmatched. CDR1 and CDR2 (germline): MNHEY, SMNVEV (reference sequence). This CDR3 reads CASRTEPGQGWSQGNQPQHF. CDR3 DNA: TGTGCCAGCAGGACGGAACCGGGACAGGGGTGGTCTCAGGGCAATCAGCCCCAGCATTTT.

CDR3 sequence (DNA): TGTGCCAGCAGCATCAGGGGGAGTGGTGAGCAGTACTTC. Protein sequence: CASSIRGSGEQYF. The rearrangement uses TRBV7-9 and TRBJ2-7; 7 bases are shared with TRBD1. V lost 5 bases to trimming and J lost 7 bases; unmatched junction nucleotides: 8. The CDR3 contains 13 residues. Germline V lookup: CDR1 SEHNR, CDR2 FQNEAQ (reference sequence).

The rearrangement uses TRBV30 and TRBJ1-4, with 9 bases lining up with TRBD1. J lost 0 bases, V lost 5 bases, and 1 base had no gene match. The germline gives CDR1 GTSNPN, CDR2 SVGIG (reference sequence). The CDR3 is 14 amino acids. CDR3 protein: CAWGQGPTNEKLFF. The CDR3 DNA follows: TGTGCCTGGGGACAGGGGCCAACTAATGAAAAACTGTTTTTT.

The CDR3 region is CASSPPGQGVLNTEAFF. The CDR3 DNA follows: TGTGCCAGCTCACCACCGGGACAGGGGGTCCTGAACACTGAAGCTTTCTTT. The J gene is TRBJ1-1, the V gene TRBV18; 11 positions match TRBD1. The germline gives CDR1 KGHSH, CDR2 LQKENI. The CDR3 totals 17 residues. V lost 0 bases, J lost 0 bases, and 3 bases stayed unmatched.

The rearrangement links TRBV28 to TRBJ2-1; 8 bases map to TRBD1. The CDR3 length is 12 residues. V was clipped by 5 bases and J by 14 bases; unmatched bases: 8. CDR1 is MDHEN and CDR2 is SYDVKM in the germline V gene. CDR3 coding DNA: TGTGCCAGCAGTACCGGCCGGGACAGGAAGTTCTTC. It specifies CASSTGRDRKFF.

V usage is TRBV7-2 and J usage is TRBJ2-3; TRBD2 is a possible D gene (5 bases). Germline CDR1 and CDR2: SGHTA and FQGNSA. The length of the CDR3 is 15 residues. V lost 4 bases, J lost 1 base, and 12 bases lay in between. CDR3 in amino acids: CASSYAGGGTDTQYF. The CDR3 DNA reads as TGTGCCAGCAGCTACGCGGGTGGGGGCACAGATACGCAGTATTTT.

Comments on this clone: Other nucleotide sequences in the sample specify the same CDR3. This chain links TRBV7-9 with TRBJ2-2; D remains ambiguous. The CDR3 runs 14 residues. Germline V gives CDR1 SEHNR, CDR2 FQNEAQ (reference sequence). The germline V and J ends were trimmed by 4 bases and 4 bases, with 10 bases remaining between them. The CDR3 reads CASSSSGGTGELFF. The CDR3 coding sequence is TGTGCCAGCAGCTCCTCCGGTGGCACCGGGGAGCTGTTTTTT. The full variable domain, completed using reference TRBV7-9 and TRBJ2-2, is DTGVSQNPRHKITKRGQNVTFRCDPISEHNRLYWYRQTLGQGPEFLTYFQNEAQLEKSRLLSDRFSAERPKGSFSTLEIQRTEQGDSAMYLCASSSSGGTGELFFGEGSRLTVL.

In its sample, this clone was seen once. At one end the junction does not follow the germline gene, possibly because of a read error. CDR3 sequence reads: CASSLAQPTGSKTGELFF. The CDR3 DNA reads TGTGCCAGCAGCTTAGCCCAACCGACAGGGTCGAAGACCGGGGAGCTGTTTTTT. The chain has TRBV7-6 and TRBJ2-2; TRBD1 matches at 7 bases. The CDR3 loop spans 18 amino acids. Per the germline V gene, CDR1 is SGHVS and CDR2 is FNYEAQ.

V gene TRBV5-4 combines with J gene TRBJ2-1, with D tentatively TRBD1 (6 bases). Trimming took 4 bases from V and 8 from J, leaving 19 bases between them. This CDR3 is built from 15 residues. From germline, CDR1 is SGHNT and CDR2 YYREEE (reference sequence). The DNA of the CDR3 is TGTGCCAGCAGCCCCGTGGGGGCCTCCCGGGATGAGCAGTTCTTC. Its translation: CASSPVGASRDEQFF. Variable domain in full (rest from reference TRBV5-4 and TRBJ2-1): ETGVTQSPTHLIKTRGQQVTLRCSSQSGHNTVSWYQQALGQGPQFIFQYYREEENGRGNFPPRFSGLQFPNYSSELNVNALELDDSALYLCASSPVGASRDEQFFGPGTRLTVL.

The chain uses TRBV7-3 and TRBJ1-6, with D uncertain. V was pared by 2 bases and J by 9 bases, with 23 bases between. Germline lookup yields CDR1 SGHTA and CDR2 FQGTGA. The CDR3 has 18 residues. This chain's CDR3 is CASSLRGGRTRRISPLHF. As DNA, the CDR3 is TGTGCCAGCAGCTTACGGGGTGGAAGGACCCGAAGGATTTCACCCCTCCACTTT.

The chain recombines TRBV15 with TRBJ2-2; no clear D gene. In germline, CDR1 is LNHNV, CDR2 YYDKDF (reference sequence). The CDR3 length is 13 residues. Trimming took off 10 bases at V and 7 bases at J, with 16 bases between the two ends. The CDR3 bases are TGTGCCAGAGCCAAGTCCCGCTACGGGGAGCTGTTTTTT. Translating gives CARAKSRYGELFF. The whole variable domain, remainder taken from reference TRBV15 and TRBJ2-2, is DAMVIQNPRYQVTQFGKPVTLSCSQTLNHNVMYWYQQKSSQAPKLLFHYYDKDFNNEADTPDNFQSRRPNTSFCFLDIRSPGLGDTAMYLCARAKSRYGELFFGEGSRLTVL.

This chain joins TRBV30 and TRBJ1-2; a possible D gene is TRBD1 (6 bases). The CDR3 contains 14 residues. From germline, CDR1 is GTSNPN and CDR2 SVGIG (reference sequence). Trimming removed 3 bases from V and 6 bases from J, with 17 bases in between. CDR3 loop: CAWSVQTGRHGYTF. The DNA of the CDR3 is TGTGCCTGGAGCGTACAGACAGGCAGGCATGGCTACACCTTC.